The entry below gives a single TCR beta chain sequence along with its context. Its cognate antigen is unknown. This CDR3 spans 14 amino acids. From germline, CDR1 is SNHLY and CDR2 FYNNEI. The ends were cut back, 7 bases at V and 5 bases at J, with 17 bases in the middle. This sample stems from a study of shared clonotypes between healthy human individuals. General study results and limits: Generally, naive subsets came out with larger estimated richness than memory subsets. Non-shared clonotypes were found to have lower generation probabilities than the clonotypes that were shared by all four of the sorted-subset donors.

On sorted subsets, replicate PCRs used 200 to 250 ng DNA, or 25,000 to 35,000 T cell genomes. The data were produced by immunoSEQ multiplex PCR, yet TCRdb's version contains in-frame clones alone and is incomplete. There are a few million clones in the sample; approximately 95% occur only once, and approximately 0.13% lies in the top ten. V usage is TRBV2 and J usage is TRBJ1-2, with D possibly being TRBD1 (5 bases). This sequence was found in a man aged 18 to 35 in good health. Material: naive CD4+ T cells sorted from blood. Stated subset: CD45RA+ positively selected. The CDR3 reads CASTPTGGWYGYTF. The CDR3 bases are TGTGCCAGCACCCCGACGGGGGGGTGGTATGGCTACACCTTC.